The rows below give T cell receptor beta chains drawn from one sample of a study of cytomegalovirus exposure and HLA in healthy donors. Clones were sequenced by immunoSEQ multiplex PCR, and TCRdb holds only the in-frame ones, with some missing. The listing contains tens of thousands of clones. Input material: PBMCs. These receptors originate from a man aged 45-65 years in good health and CMV-seropositive. The CDR3 runs from the conserved cysteine through the conserved F or W. The D gene is left open where the match is weak. Size tells how often a clone was seen (once, few, many) or the class of an expanded clone, and some rows leave it out.

TRBV5-1	-	-	TRBJ1-4	TGCGCCAGCAGCTCCCGCGACAGACTGTCTGGAAAACTGTTTTTT	CASSSRDRLSGKLFF
TRBV10-1	-	-	TRBJ2-2	TGCGCCAGCAGCGACTGGCAAACCGGGGAGCTGTTTTTT	CASSDWQTGELFF
TRBV19	-	-	TRBJ1-1	TGTGCCAGTAGAATGGGGAGCACTGAAGCTTTCTTT	CASRMGSTEAFF
TRBV12-5	-	-	TRBJ2-5	TGTGCTAGTGGTTTTGAGGTCGGGACCCAGTACTTC	CASGFEVGTQYF
TRBV7-2	-	-	TRBJ2-7	TGTGCCAGCAGCTTAGCGGCGGACTCCTACGAGCAGTACTTC	CASSLAADSYEQYF
TRBV9	-	TRBD2	TRBJ2-5	TGTGCCAGCAGCGTAGCTGGGGGACTAGCGGGAGAGACCCAGTACTTC	CASSVAGGLAGETQYF
TRBV2	-	-	TRBJ1-5	TGTGCCACCTCCAGGGTGCAAGATCAGCCCCAGCATTTT	CATSRVQDQPQHF
TRBV25-1	-	-	TRBJ1-2	TGTGCCAGCAGTGAATCCAGGCCAGGAACCAACTATGGCTACACCTTC	CASSESRPGTNYGYTF
TRBV9	-	-	TRBJ2-1	TGTGCCAGCAGCGCCGGGGATGAGCAGTTCTTC	CASSAGDEQFF
TRBV18	-	-	TRBJ2-1	TGTGCCAGCTCACCAAGGAACAGGGATGATTACAATGAGCAGTTCTTC	CASSPRNRDDYNEQFF
TRBV19	-	-	TRBJ1-5	TGTGCCAGTAGGAGGTGGGACAAGGGGGATCAGCCCCAGCATTTT	CASRRWDKGDQPQHF
TRBV19	-	-	TRBJ2-1	TGTGCCAGTAGTATAGATTTGGGGGCAGGCCAGTTCTTC	CASSIDLGAGQFF
TRBV4-3	-	TRBD2	TRBJ2-7	TGCGCCAGCAGCCAAGGGGTTAGCGGGTTATCCTACGAGCAGTACTTC	CASSQGVSGLSYEQYF
TRBV11-2	-	TRBD2	TRBJ2-7	TGTGCCAGCAGCTTGAGGGAGGGACGTGGGTACGAGCAGTACTTC	CASSLREGRGYEQYF
TRBV5-1	-	-	TRBJ2-1	TGCGCCAGCAGCCCCATCAGCGTATCCTACAATGAGCAGTTCTTC	CASSPISVSYNEQFF
TRBV6-5	medium-sized	-	TRBJ2-3	TGTGCCAGCAACCAAATAGGGGTAACAGATACGCAGTATTTT	CASNQIGVTDTQYF
TRBV28	-	-	TRBJ1-2	TGTGCCAGCACTTACCAATGGAGGAACTATGGCTACACCTTC	CASTYQWRNYGYTF
TRBV29-1	-	TRBD1	TRBJ2-5	TGCAGCGTGACTTCGGACAGGGGAGAGACCCAGTACTTC	CSVTSDRGETQYF
TRBV7-2	-	-	TRBJ1-1	TGTGCCAGCAGCTTTAGCCCGGACAGTTACACTGAAGCTTTCTTT	CASSFSPDSYTEAFF
TRBV4-3	-	-	TRBJ1-3	TGCGCCAGCAGCCAAGCCAGGGGTCTGAACACCATATATTTT	CASSQARGLNTIYF
TRBV4-3	-	-	TRBJ1-1	TGCGCCAGCAGCCAATTAAAGGGAGGTGAAGCTTTCTTT	CASSQLKGGEAFF
TRBV6-5	-	-	TRBJ2-7	TGTGCCAGCAGTTACTCGTGGAGGACCCCCTACGAGCAGTACTTC	CASSYSWRTPYEQYF
TRBV4-2	-	TRBD1	TRBJ2-1	TGTGCCAGCAGCCAAGCCGCCGGGACAGGCAATGAGCAGTTCTTC	CASSQAAGTGNEQFF
TRBV10-2	-	-	TRBJ1-2	TGCGCCAGCAGTGAGTCAGGGGGAGAGGGCTATGGCTACACCTTC	CASSESGGEGYGYTF
TRBV5-4	-	-	TRBJ1-6	TGTGCCAGCAGCTTGTCATCAGGGTCACCCCTCCACTTT	CASSLSSGSPLHF
TRBV30	-	TRBD1	TRBJ1-1	TGTGCCTGGAGCCTCCGGACAGGACTTGATGAAGCTTTCTTT	CAWSLRTGLDEAFF
TRBV25-1	-	-	TRBJ1-1	TGTGCCAGCAGTGAACTGAACAGGAAGAACACTGAAGCTTTCTTT	CASSELNRKNTEAFF
TRBV10-2	-	TRBD1	TRBJ1-2	TGCGCCAGCAGTGAATTGGACAGGGGTCTCCGCTACACCTTC	CASSELDRGLRYTF
TRBV9	-	-	TRBJ1-3	TGTGCCAGCAGCGTAGAAGTGGGGGGGAACACCATATATTTT	CASSVEVGGNTIYF
TRBV7-9	-	TRBD2	TRBJ2-3	TGTGCCAGCAGCTTGCGCCCCGGGACTAGCGTTTCAGATACGCAGTATTTT	CASSLRPGTSVSDTQYF
TRBV7-9	-	-	TRBJ2-6	TGTGCCAGCAGCTTAGGAGACAGGAGAGAAATAGCCAACGTCCTGACTTTC	CASSLGDRREIANVLTF
TRBV28	-	-	TRBJ1-5	TGTGCCACGCTATATCCCAATCAGCCCCAGCATTTT	CATLYPNQPQHF
TRBV2	-	-	TRBJ1-1	TGTGCCAGCAGTCCTCCACTACAGGGTCAAGCTTTCTTT	CASSPPLQGQAFF
TRBV2	-	-	TRBJ2-1	TGTGCCAGCAGTGCTAGGCCCGCGGGCTACAATGAGCAGTTCTTC	CASSARPAGYNEQFF
TRBV7-2	-	TRBD1	TRBJ1-3	TGTGCCAGCAGCCCGGACAGGGCTGGAAACACCATATATTTT	CASSPDRAGNTIYF
TRBV4-3	-	TRBD1	TRBJ1-2	TGCGCCAGCGGGTTCGGGACAGGCAACTATGGCTACACCTTC	CASGFGTGNYGYTF
TRBV9	-	TRBD2	TRBJ2-1	TGTGCCAGCAGCGTAGGTGGGACTAGCGGGCCTAATGAGCAGTTCTTC	CASSVGGTSGPNEQFF
TRBV29-1	-	TRBD1	TRBJ2-3	TGCAGCGTTATATCGGGACAGGGGGCAGATACGCAGTATTTT	CSVISGQGADTQYF
TRBV9	-	TRBD2	TRBJ2-5	TGTGCCAGCAGCTTCGGACTAGCGGTCCAAGAGACCCAGTACTTC	CASSFGLAVQETQYF
TRBV9	-	TRBD2	TRBJ2-2	TGTGCCAGCAGCGTCGCCGGGACTATGAGTGGGGAGCTGTTTTTT	CASSVAGTMSGELFF
TRBV20-1	-	-	TRBJ2-1	TGCAGTGCTAGAGCCGATGAGCAGTTCTTC	CSARADEQFF